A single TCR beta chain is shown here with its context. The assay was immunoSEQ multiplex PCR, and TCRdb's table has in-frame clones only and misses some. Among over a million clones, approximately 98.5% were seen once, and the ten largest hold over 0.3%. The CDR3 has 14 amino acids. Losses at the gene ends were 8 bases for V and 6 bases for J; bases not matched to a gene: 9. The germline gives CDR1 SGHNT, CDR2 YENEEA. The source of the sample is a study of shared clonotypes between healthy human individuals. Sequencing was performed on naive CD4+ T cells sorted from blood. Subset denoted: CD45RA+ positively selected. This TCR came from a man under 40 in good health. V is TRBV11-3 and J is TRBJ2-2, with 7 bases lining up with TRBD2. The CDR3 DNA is TGTGCCAGCTCGGCGGGAGAGGGAGCCGGGGAGCTGTTTTTT. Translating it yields CASSAGEGAGELFF.